The present entry profiles one TCR beta chain with its context. This clonotype turned up a few times. No cognate antigen has been identified for it. No base-level quality is on record; no much larger clone is a single base apart. The approximately 39 donors, aged about 6 to 100 years, were systemically healthy Caucasian individuals from Russia. About 10 milliliters of peripheral blood were drawn from each donor into EDTA-treated Vacutainer tubes. Ficoll-Paque density-gradient centrifugation was used to isolate PBMCs, with at least 6.5 million per sample. Total RNA, at least 6 micrograms per sample, was extracted from PBMCs with Trizol reagent. For every donor, flow cytometry on a PBMC aliquot measured the percentage of naive CD45RAhigh/CD27high T cells. The source of the sample is a study of blood T cells in healthy people across ages (dated by TCRdb to between 2014 and 2017). Study-wide context: In model experiments, roughly one uniquely barcoded TCR beta cDNA molecule per two T cells was captured by template switching. Using deep sequencing normalized with unique cDNA molecular identifiers, the study measured how TCR beta repertoire diversity changes with age. The donors were divided into four age groups: young (average 16 years), middle-aged (almost 40), aged (around 59) and long-lived (about 90). To avoid experimental bias, donors of different ages were spread randomly across the sequencing lanes. The study analyzed two additional independent replicas of 1 million unique cDNA reads from the same blood draw for two donors, one aged 18 to 29 and one aged 80 or older.

Library preparation used 5' RACE. The sample was run on an Illumina HiSeq 2500. A second roughly 6 to 12 cycle PCR used a sample-barcoded 5' primer and a J-beta primer mix. A template-switch 5' adaptor carrying 12 random nucleotides introduced a unique molecular identifier onto each TCR beta cDNA molecule. Each sample yielded at least 3 million CDR3-containing paired-end reads. The Mint cDNA synthesis kit, primed by a TRBC-specific oligonucleotide, was used to synthesize first-strand cDNA from all RNA. Following uracil-DNA glycosylase treatment, all cDNA underwent a first 18-cycle PCR with the universal primers M1SS and BC2_uni_R. Turning to the authors' computational methods: Normalization of each sample was performed by random selection of 1 million high-quality reads, each carrying a distinct molecular identifier. Instead of being binned into consensus sequences, reads that shared molecular identifiers were thrown out. CDR3 identification, clonotype clustering and error correction used MiTCR with a Q25 quality threshold and the strictest error-elimination algorithm. Lower-bound total TCR beta diversity was estimated with a nonparametric unseen species model using Euler transformation. TCRdb passed the public sequencing reads through fastp at Q25 and MiXCR, retaining productive beta sequences. Merged by CDR3 protein, the rows form single entries marked with the most common genes and DNA. The V and J calls shown here were made by TCRdb, not taken from the authors' results. In all, the sample holds around 400,000 distinct CDR3 sequences, and approximately 47% of those were seen once. The ten largest clones add up to around 50% of the sample.

Study-wide findings and limitations: Because donor CMV infection status was unknown, age-related changes in expanded clonotypes were potentially confounded. As age increased, observed TCR beta diversity per million T cells dropped in a roughly linear way, and a significant reduction was already evident by age about 40. Conclusive comparison of naive and antigen-experienced compartments was prevented by the profiling of bulk unsorted PBMCs. A strong correlation was found between observed TCR beta diversity and the percentage of naive T cells measured by flow cytometry. Total diversity estimates from one million sequenced T cells were considered lower bounds and underestimates. Compared with the aged group, more naive CD4+ T cells, fewer expanded clones and increased TCR diversity were shown by the long-lived group, suggesting age selection.

V loses 5 bases at its end and J loses 8 bases; junction bases beyond the gene matches: 12. Looking up the germline V gene (reference sequence) yields CDR1 LGHDT and CDR2 YNNKEL. The CDR3, cysteine through phenylalanine, is 15 amino acids long. Only the CDR3 region is kept as DNA, spanning 45 bases read in frame from base 1. This chain is built from TRBV3-1 and TRBJ1-2, with 9 bases aligning to TRBD1. The sample was blood. This TCR was recovered from a man between 60 and 75 years old in good health. Here the CDR3 is given as CASSEAVGTGRGYTF. The DNA is as follows: TGTGCCAGCAGCGAAGCCGTAGGGACAGGGCGCGGCTACACCTTC.